The 14 T cell receptor beta chains listed next were all sequenced from one sample in a study of cytomegalovirus exposure and HLA in healthy donors. PCR primers comprised 60 Vbeta and 13 Jbeta primers. TCRdb's copy holds only in-frame clones and misses some; the assay was immunoSEQ multiplex PCR. Among under 150,000 clones listed, 75% to 85% were seen once. The sample was PBMCs. The receptors shown here come from a woman aged 40 to 50 in good health and CMV-seropositive.

The rearrangement links TRBV9 to TRBJ2-3; 10 bases map to TRBD2. Germline V gene lookup returns CDR1 SGDLS and CDR2 YYNGEE. J lost 5 bases, V lost 5 bases, and 8 bases had no gene match. This CDR3 spans 15 amino acids. The CDR3 reads CASSPSGGARDTQYF. As DNA, the CDR3 is TGTGCCAGCAGTCCCAGCGGGGGGGCTAGAGATACGCAGTATTTT.

Details on this clone: This sample includes further DNA sequences coding for the same CDR3. The chain recombines TRBV30 with TRBJ2-3, with TRBD2 matching 11 bases. Germline V gene data show CDR1 as GTSNPN and CDR2 as SVGIG (reference sequence). The CDR3 is 18 residues long. After removal of 0 bases from V and 6 bases from J, the junction contained 14 bases not matched to a gene. The CDR3 nucleotides are TGTGCCTGGAGTGTTCGGTCTAGCGGGGGGTCAAGGAGGGATACGCAGTATTTT. Encoded protein: CAWSVRSSGGSRRDTQYF.

The chain recombines TRBV19 with TRBJ1-1; D unclear. The CDR3 is made up of 17 amino acids. The V end was cut by 5 bases, the J end by 3 bases, with 22 bases between. The germline gives CDR1 LNHDA, CDR2 SQIVND (reference sequence). The CDR3 DNA follows: TGTGCCAGTAGTTCCCCCCCGGGAGTTTTATTGGACACTGAAGCTTTCTTT. Encoded protein: CASSSPPGVLLDTEAFF.

The genes are TRBV18 and TRBJ2-1; 9 bases map to TRBD2. Germline V gives CDR1 KGHSH, CDR2 LQKENI. Trimming took 1 base from V and 6 from J; bases not matched to a gene: 10. The CDR3 is made up of 17 amino acids. Here the CDR3 reads CASSPLAGDTRPNEQFF. The CDR3 DNA reads as TGTGCCAGCTCACCACTAGCGGGAGATACCCGGCCCAATGAGCAGTTCTTC.

This sequence joins TRBV7-6 and TRBJ1-5; 11 positions agree with TRBD1. Trimming removed 3 bases from V and 5 bases from J; junction bases left unmatched: 6. The CDR3 runs 16 residues. Germline values: CDR1 SGHVS, CDR2 FNYEAQ. The CDR3 DNA reads as TGTGCCAGCAGCTTGCGGACAGGGGGCTTGGATCAGCCCCAGCATTTT. This encodes CASSLRTGGLDQPQHF.

The chain employs TRBV5-1 and TRBJ2-1; unclear D gene. This CDR3 is 15 amino acids long. V dropped 1 base and J dropped 5 bases, with 13 bases sitting between them. Germline CDR1 is SGHRS and CDR2 is YFSETQ. The CDR3 DNA is TGCGCCAGCAGCTTGTCCGGATACCGGGACAATGAGCAGTTCTTC. Translation gives CASSLSGYRDNEQFF.

The table lists this clone with a count of one. The chain couples TRBV7-8 to TRBJ1-4, with D perhaps matching TRBD1 (5 bases). The CDR3 runs to 16 residues. Germline CDR1 and CDR2: SGHVS and FQNEAQ. V lost 0 bases and J 8 bases, leaving 16 bases between the germline ends. In nucleotides, the CDR3 is TGTGCCAGCAGCTTAGCGTCTCCGGGGGGAGGAGAAAAACTGTTTTTT. Protein: CASSLASPGGGEKLFF.

This chain links TRBV15 with TRBJ2-5; D possibly corresponds to TRBD2 (5 bases). The V end lost 0 bases, the J end lost 5 bases, and 16 bases lay between the germline ends. Germline CDR1 is LNHNV and CDR2 is YYDKDF (reference sequence). The CDR3 has 16 residues. As DNA, the CDR3 is TGTGCCACCAGCAGAGATTCGTCGGGGAATGGGGAGACCCAGTACTTC. Protein sequence: CATSRDSSGNGETQYF.

This clone has more than one count but fewer than ten. The chain joins TRBV18 to TRBJ2-1; TRBD2 matches 12 bases. Looked up from germline, CDR1 is KGHSH and CDR2 is LQKENI. The CDR3 has 15 residues. Trimming cost V 5 bases and J 8 bases; bases outside gene matches: 7. The CDR3 region is CASSTLAGGGDEQFF. Here the CDR3 DNA reads TGTGCCAGCTCAACCCTAGCGGGAGGGGGAGATGAGCAGTTCTTC.

V gene TRBV7-2 combines with J gene TRBJ2-7, with 7 bases lining up with TRBD2. Trimming removed 7 bases from V and 1 base from J; junction bases left unmatched: 7. The CDR3 loop spans 14 amino acids. Per the germline V gene, CDR1 is SGHTA and CDR2 is FQGNSA. CDR3: CASTLGLISYEQYF. The CDR3 DNA is TGTGCCAGCACCTTGGGACTAATTTCCTACGAGCAGTACTTC.

The V call is TRBV19, the J call TRBJ1-2, with D possibly TRBD1 on 5 matching bases. Germline lookup yields CDR1 LNHDA and CDR2 SQIVND (reference sequence). Trimming took 2 bases from V and 6 from J, leaving 7 bases between them. The CDR3 consists of 12 residues. CDR3 in amino acids: CASSIQGDGYTF. As DNA, the CDR3 is TGTGCCAGTAGTATACAGGGTGATGGCTACACCTTC.

This clone was seen a few times. This sequence joins TRBV6-6 and TRBJ1-1, with 9 bases fitting TRBD1. Germline CDR1 and CDR2: MNHNY and SVGAGI (reference sequence). The CDR3 length is 14 residues. After removal of 7 bases from V and 7 bases from J, the junction contained 10 bases not matched to a gene. The CDR3 DNA is TGTGCCAGCAACAGAATAGGACAGGGGAGTGAAGCTTTCTTT. Residues: CASNRIGQGSEAFF.

V usage is TRBV6-4 and J usage is TRBJ2-1, with 13 bases that match TRBD2. CDR1 MRHNA and CDR2 SNTAGT come from the germline V gene. J lost 3 bases, V lost 6 bases, and 2 bases had no gene match. The CDR3 spans 15 residues. The CDR3 sequence is CASSRLAGGYNEQFF. CDR3 nucleotides: TGTGCCAGCAGCCGACTAGCGGGGGGCTACAATGAGCAGTTCTTC.

Note on this clone: Relative to the germline gene, one junction end is altered; a read error may explain this. J is TRBJ1-5 and V is TRBV9; possible D gene TRBD1, 6 bases. The CDR3 totals 16 residues. CDR1 SGDLS and CDR2 YYNGEE come from the germline V gene. CDR3 in DNA: TGTGCCAGCGGCGTAGGGAATGGGCAGGGGAATCAGCCCCAGCATTTT. This sequence encodes CASGVGNGQGNQPQHF.